The 12 T cell receptor beta chains below all came from one sample that was sequenced in a study of identical twins. In TCRdb, the 5' RACE reads were re-called with MiXCR into one record per CDR3 protein. The sample lists roughly 1,500,000 distinct CDR3 sequences; less than 40% were seen once. Source material: cord blood. The origin of the receptors is a newborn girl in good health.

The genes are TRBV2 and TRBJ2-7; D call uncertain. The CDR3 length is 13 residues. Germline V CDR1 and CDR2: SNHLY, FYNNEI. V was shortened by 7 bases and J by 0 bases, with 10 bases between the two germline ends. The CDR3 here is CASIKASSYEQYF. The CDR3 coding sequence is TGTGCCAGCATAAAGGCGAGCTCCTACGAGCAGTACTTC.

The CDR3 nucleotides read TGTGCCAGCAGCCGTAGGTCGATTACCGGGTCGGGGACTGAAGCTTTCTTT. Protein: CASSRRSITGSGTEAFF. This sequence joins TRBV9 and TRBJ1-1; no clear D gene. V was clipped by 4 bases and J by 5 bases, with 24 bases between them. This CDR3 has 17 amino acids. Germline CDR1 and CDR2: SGDLS and YYNGEE. The full variable domain, with the rest looked up from reference TRBV9 and TRBJ1-1, is DSGVTQTPKHLITATGQRVTLRCSPRSGDLSVYWYQQSLDQGLQFLIQYYNGEERAKGNILERFSAQQFPDLHSELNLSSLELGDSALYFCASSRRSITGSGTEAFFGQGTRLTVV.

About this clonotype itself: A much larger clonotype is one base distant, so this may be a read error. The chain employs TRBV7-2 and TRBJ2-1; 8 nucleotides agree with TRBD2. The CDR3 spans 15 residues. Germline loops: CDR1 SGHTA, CDR2 FQGNSA. The CDR3 bases are TGTGCCAGCAGCTTACGGGGGGGATTGTACAATGAGCGGTTCTTC. Translation gives CASSLRGGLYNERFF. The whole variable domain, filled in from reference TRBV7-2 and TRBJ2-1, reads GAGVSQSPSNKVTEKGKDVELRCDPISGHTALYWYRQSLGQGLEFLIYFQGNSAPDKSGLPSDRFSAERTGGSVSTLTIQRTQQEDSAVYLCASSLRGGLYNERFFGPGTRLTVL.

The chain carries TRBV10-3 and TRBJ2-7; possible D gene TRBD2, 6 bases. V was cut by 8 bases and J by 5 bases, with 13 bases left in between. The CDR3 sequence is 12 residues long. Germline CDR1 ENHRY, CDR2 SYGVKD. Here the CDR3 reads CAIGGVGNEQYF. The CDR3 bases are TGTGCCATCGGCGGGGTCGGCAACGAGCAGTACTTC.

The chain has TRBV5-1 and TRBJ2-1; the match to TRBD1 covers 9 bases. V was pared by 3 bases and J by 0 bases, with 7 bases of the junction left unmatched. The CDR3 runs 17 residues. Germline-derived CDR1 and CDR2 are SGHRS and YFSETQ. The CDR3 here is CASSWTGAMSSYNEQFF. DNA for the CDR3: TGCGCCAGCAGCTGGACAGGGGCTATGAGCTCCTACAATGAGCAGTTCTTC.

This clonotype was found many times. The V gene is TRBV24-1, the J gene TRBJ2-5; 8 nucleotides line up with TRBD2. From germline, CDR1 is KGHDR and CDR2 SFDVKD. V gave up 6 bases and J gave up 5 bases; unmatched junction bases: 7. This CDR3 is 14 amino acids long. The CDR3: CATSQSGSRETQYF. Written as DNA, the CDR3 is TGTGCCACCAGTCAAAGCGGGAGTCGGGAGACCCAGTACTTC.

This chain connects TRBV12-3 or TRBV12-4 to TRBJ1-2; D unclear. The CDR3 is 14 residues long. Trimming left V 2 bases short and J 6 bases short, with 13 bases between. The CDR3 loop is CASSLIRKTHGYTF. Written as DNA, the CDR3 is TGTGCCAGCAGTTTAATAAGGAAAACTCATGGCTACACCTTC.

As regards this clonotype: The CDR3 does not end in the conserved phenylalanine or tryptophan, so this is likely a read error. The chain recombines TRBV7-8 with TRBJ2-5; D possibly corresponds to TRBD1 (5 bases). The ends were cut back, 1 base at V and 2 bases at J, with 11 bases in the middle. Germline V gene lookup returns CDR1 SGHVS and CDR2 FQNEAQ. The CDR3 spans 15 residues. The CDR3 DNA reads as TGTGCCAGCAGCTTAGTGCCCAGGGTACAAGAGACCCAGTACTGC. This codes for CASSLVPRVQETQYC.

The table lists this clonotype with many counts. The genes are TRBV12-3 or TRBV12-4 and TRBJ2-1; 9 bases fit TRBD1. V was clipped by 0 bases and J by 5 bases; unmatched bases: 2. The CDR3 runs to 15 residues. In nucleotides, the CDR3 is TGTGCCAGCAGTTTAGCCGGGACAGGGAACAATGAGCAGTTCTTC. This sequence encodes CASSLAGTGNNEQFF.

The V gene is TRBV5-6, the J gene TRBJ2-1; 8 positions agree with TRBD1. The J call may be wrong; the DNA end is better matched by TRBJ2-7. Per germline, CDR1 SGHDT and CDR2 YYEEEE. This CDR3 has 19 residues. This chain's CDR3 is CASSLIVRGPPSSYNEQYF. Here the CDR3 DNA reads TGTGCCAGCAGCTTGATTGTCAGGGGGCCCCCGAGCTCCTACAATGAGCAGTACTTC.

This sequence joins TRBV6-2 or TRBV6-3 and TRBJ2-3; perhaps TRBD2 as D (6 bases). The V end lost 4 bases, the J end lost 5 bases, and 13 bases lay between the germline ends. The CDR3 has 14 amino acids. CDR1 is MNHEY and CDR2 is SVGEGT in the germline V gene. CDR3 nucleotide sequence: TGTGCCAGCAGTTCCAAGGGACTCGGAGATACGCAGTATTTT. Protein sequence: CASSSKGLGDTQYF.

This clonotype was detected only a few times. The CDR3 loop reads CASSQGLGQGVYEQYF. CDR3 bases: TGTGCCAGCAGCCAAGGGCTGGGACAGGGAGTCTACGAGCAGTACTTC. The rearrangement links TRBV14 to TRBJ2-7, with 9 positions matching TRBD1. Per germline, CDR1 SGHDN and CDR2 FVKESK. The CDR3 runs 16 residues. V shed 1 base and J 3 bases; nucleotides not matched to a gene: 7.